This T cell receptor (beta chain) appears in the sequencing data of a study of OX40 agonist ivuxolimab in advanced cancers. Method: immunoSEQ multiplex PCR; TCRdb's copy keeps in-frame clones and lacks some. Of about 79,000 clones in the sample, 91% were seen once. The V end was cut by 3 bases, the J end by 7 bases, with 13 bases between. The germline V gene has CDR1 KGHSH and CDR2 LQKENI. CDR3 length: 14 residues. The V and J genes are TRBV18 and TRBJ2-1; D gene uncertain. The source is an adult with an advanced solid tumor such as melanoma, head and neck, liver or kidney cancer. Sequencing was performed on CD4+ or CD8+ T cells sorted from blood, taken in a trial of the OX40 agonist ivuxolimab. CDR3 region: CASSPWGGQNEQFF. Written as DNA, the CDR3 is TGTGCCAGCTCACCCTGGGGTGGCCAAAATGAGCAGTTCTTC. The variable domain in full, with the rest retrieved from reference TRBV18 and TRBJ2-1, is NAGVMQNPRHLVRRRGQEARLRCSPMKGHSHVYWYRQLPEEGLKFMVYLQKENIIDESGMPKERFSAEFPKEGPSILRIQQVVRGDSAAYFCASSPWGGQNEQFFGPGTRLTVL.